What follows are 5 T cell receptor beta chains derived from one specimen sequenced in a study of blood T cells in healthy people across ages. It was with a sample-barcoded 5' primer and a J-beta primer mix that a second PCR of about 7 to 12 cycles was run. TCRdb recomputed calls from the 5' RACE reads with MiXCR, one row per CDR3 protein. The table records over 1,500,000 distinct CDR3 sequences, about 39% of them present only once. Sequenced input: blood. All receptors come from a human donor in good health.

This rearrangement joins TRBV28 to TRBJ2-4; tentatively, D is TRBD1 or TRBD2 (5 bases each). The J call may be faulty, since TRBJ2-7 better matches the DNA end. This CDR3 contains 15 residues. Germline V gives CDR1 MDHEN, CDR2 SYDVKM. The chain's CDR3 is CASRIRDPPYYEQYF. The CDR3 DNA reads TGTGCCAGCAGGATACGGGACCCACCTTACTACGAGCAGTACTTC.

On this clonotype itself: At one end the junction does not follow the germline gene, possibly because of a read error. The genes are TRBV5-1 and TRBJ2-6; TRBD2 might be the D (5 bases). This CDR3 region has 15 residues. Germline CDR1 is SGHRS and CDR2 is YFSETQ. The CDR3 loop is CASSLEGYGTNVLTF. Here the CDR3 DNA reads TGCGCCAGCAGCTTAGAGGGTTATGGGACCAACGTCCTGACTTTC.

This clonotype occurred a few times. This chain links TRBV29-1 with TRBJ2-3; TRBD2 matches at 11 bases. There are 13 residues in the CDR3. Germline loops: CDR1 SQVTM, CDR2 ANQGSEA. As DNA, the CDR3 is TGCAACATAGCGGGGGGGCTTGGAGATACGCAGTATTTT. Protein product: CNIAGGLGDTQYF.

This clonotype has just a few counts. This chain connects TRBV6-5 to TRBJ2-5; D perhaps matches TRBD1 (6 bases). The J call may be in error: the DNA end matches TRBJ2-7 better. Germline-derived CDR1 and CDR2 are MNHEY and SVGAGI. The CDR3 is made up of 18 amino acids. The CDR3 DNA reads as TGTGCCAGCAGTTACTCGCACCAATTCAGGGGTAGGGGTAACGAGCAGTACTTC. Translated, it gives CASSYSHQFRGRGNEQYF.

Ten or more counts support this clonotype. V and J are TRBV5-1 and TRBJ2-7, with D perhaps matching TRBD1 (6 bases). Trimming removed 4 bases from V and 5 bases from J, with 13 bases in between. Germline CDR1 reads SGHRS; CDR2 reads YFSETQ. This CDR3 has 13 residues. The CDR3 coding sequence is TGCGCCAGCAGCCTCTACAGGGACCACGAGCAGTACTTC. It codes for CASSLYRDHEQYF.